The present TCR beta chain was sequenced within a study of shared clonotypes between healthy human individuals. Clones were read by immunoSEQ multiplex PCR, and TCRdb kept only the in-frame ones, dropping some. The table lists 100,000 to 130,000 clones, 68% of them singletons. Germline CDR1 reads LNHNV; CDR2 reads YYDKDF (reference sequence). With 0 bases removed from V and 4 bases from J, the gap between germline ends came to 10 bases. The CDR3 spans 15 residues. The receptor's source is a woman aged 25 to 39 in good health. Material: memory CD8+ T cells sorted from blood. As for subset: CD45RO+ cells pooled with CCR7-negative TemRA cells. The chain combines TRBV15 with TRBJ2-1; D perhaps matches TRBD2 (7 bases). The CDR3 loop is CATSRDEGGYNEQFF. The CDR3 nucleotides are TGTGCCACCAGCAGAGATGAGGGGGGGTACAATGAGCAGTTCTTC. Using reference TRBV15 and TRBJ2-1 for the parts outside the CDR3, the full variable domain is DAMVIQNPRYQVTQFGKPVTLSCSQTLNHNVMYWYQQKSSQAPKLLFHYYDKDFNNEADTPDNFQSRRPNTSFCFLDIRSPGLGDTAMYLCATSRDEGGYNEQFFGPGTRLTVL.